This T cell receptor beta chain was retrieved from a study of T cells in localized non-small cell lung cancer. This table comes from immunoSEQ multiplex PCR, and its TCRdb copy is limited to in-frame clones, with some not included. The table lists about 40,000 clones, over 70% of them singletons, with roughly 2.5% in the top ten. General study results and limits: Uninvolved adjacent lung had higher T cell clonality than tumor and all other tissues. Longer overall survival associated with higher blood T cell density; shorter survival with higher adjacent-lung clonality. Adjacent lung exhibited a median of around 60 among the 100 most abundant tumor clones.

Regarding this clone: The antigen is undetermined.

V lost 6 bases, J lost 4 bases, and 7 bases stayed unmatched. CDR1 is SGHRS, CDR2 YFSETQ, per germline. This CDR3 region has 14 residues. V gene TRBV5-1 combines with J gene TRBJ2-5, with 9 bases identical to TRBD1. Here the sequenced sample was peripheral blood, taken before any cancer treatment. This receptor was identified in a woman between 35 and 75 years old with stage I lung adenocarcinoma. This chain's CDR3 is CASTSGQGGETQYF. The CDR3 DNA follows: TGCGCCAGCACCTCGGGACAGGGCGGAGAGACCCAGTACTTC.